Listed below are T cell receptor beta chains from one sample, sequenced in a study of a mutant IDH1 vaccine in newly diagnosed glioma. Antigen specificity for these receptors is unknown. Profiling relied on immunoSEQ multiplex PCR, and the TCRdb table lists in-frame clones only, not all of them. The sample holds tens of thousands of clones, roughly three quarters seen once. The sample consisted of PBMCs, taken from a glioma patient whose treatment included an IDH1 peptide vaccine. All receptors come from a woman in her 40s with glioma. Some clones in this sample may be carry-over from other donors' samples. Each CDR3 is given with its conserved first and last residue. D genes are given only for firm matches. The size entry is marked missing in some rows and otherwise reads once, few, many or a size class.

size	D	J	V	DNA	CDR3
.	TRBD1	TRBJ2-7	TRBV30	TGTGCCTGGAGTCTCGGGACAGTCTACGAGCAGTACTTC	CAWSLGTVYEQYF
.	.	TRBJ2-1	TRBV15	TGTGCCACCGTCGTCCAGCGGAATGAGCAGTTCTTC	CATVVQRNEQFF
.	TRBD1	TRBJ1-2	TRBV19	TGTGCCGGAGGTCCAGGGGGCATCTTTGGCTACACCTTC	CAGGPGGIFGYTF
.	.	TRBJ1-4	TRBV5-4	TGTGCCAGCAGCTTGGACAGGGCCGAGAAACTGTTTTTT	CASSLDRAEKLFF
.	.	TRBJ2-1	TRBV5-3	TGTGCCAGAACCGCCTCGTTCCCGTTCTTC	CARTASFPFF
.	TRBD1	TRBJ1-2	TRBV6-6	TGTGCCAGCAGTTACGACAGGGAGTATGGCTACACCTTC	CASSYDREYGYTF
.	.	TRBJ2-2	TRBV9	TGTGCCAGCAGCCCGGGCGCCGGGGAGCTGTTTTTT	CASSPGAGELFF
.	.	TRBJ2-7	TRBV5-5	TGTGCCAGCAGCTTGTGGTCGGAGACCTACGAGCAGTACTTC	CASSLWSETYEQYF
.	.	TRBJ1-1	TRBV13	TGTGCCAGCAGCTATGGGGCGGGGGCCACTGAAGCTTTCTTT	CASSYGAGATEAFF
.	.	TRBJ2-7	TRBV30	TGTGCCTGGAGCCTGGAACAGGGCTACGAGCAGTACTTC	CAWSLEQGYEQYF
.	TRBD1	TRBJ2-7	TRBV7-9	TGTGCCAGCAGCTTAAAGGTACGGACAGGGCCTTCCTACGAGCAGTACTTC	CASSLKVRTGPSYEQYF
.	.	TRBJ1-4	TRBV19	TGTGCCAGTAGTACCCGGGACGGCTATAATGAAAAACTGTTTTTT	CASSTRDGYNEKLFF
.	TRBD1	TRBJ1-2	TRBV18	TGTGCCAGCTCACCACTCGGCATCGGAGGGGGCGGAAAGGACTATGGCTACACCTTC	CASSPLGIGGGGKDYGYTF
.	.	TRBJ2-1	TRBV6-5	TGTGCCAGCAAGTTCGGACAGAGTGCGACTGAGCAGTTCTTC	CASKFGQSATEQFF
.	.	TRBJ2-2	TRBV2	TGTGCCAGCAGTGAAGTTAGGACAGCCGGGGAGCTGTTTTTT	CASSEVRTAGELFF
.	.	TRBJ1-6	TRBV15	TGTGCCACCAGCAGAGTTCCGCGGGACCCATATAATTCACCCCTCCACTTT	CATSRVPRDPYNSPLHF
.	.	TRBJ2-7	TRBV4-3	TGCGCCAGCAGCCAAGATGAGGGCCAGGGGTCCTTCGAGCAGTACTTC	CASSQDEGQGSFEQYF
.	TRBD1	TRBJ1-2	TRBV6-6	TGTGCCAGCAGTTACTCGGGACAGGGGAAGGGTGGCTACACCTTC	CASSYSGQGKGGYTF
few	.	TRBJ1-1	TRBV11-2	TGTGCCAGCAGCTTAGTGGGGTTTGAAGCTTTCTTT	CASSLVGFEAFF
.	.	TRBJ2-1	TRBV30	TGTGCCTGGCTATCGGGGGGACAAAATGAGCAGTTCTTC	CAWLSGGQNEQFF
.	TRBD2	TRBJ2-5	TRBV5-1	TGCGCCAGCAGCGAAAGACTAGCGGGGGGGCTAGAGACCCAGTACTTC	CASSERLAGGLETQYF
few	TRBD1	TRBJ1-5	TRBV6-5	TGTGCCAGCAGTCGGGACAGGTTTGAGCCCCAGCATTTT	CASSRDRFEPQHF
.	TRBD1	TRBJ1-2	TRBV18	TGTGCCAGCTCACCAATTCGTCGGGACAGTAGAGACTATGGCTACACCTTC	CASSPIRRDSRDYGYTF
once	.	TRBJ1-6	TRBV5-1	TGCGCCAGCAGCTTGCAGACCAACTATAATTCACCCCTCCACTTT	CASSLQTNYNSPLHF
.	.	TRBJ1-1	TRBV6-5	TGTGCCAGCAGTTTCCAGGAACGGGCGGGATACACTGAAGCTTTCTTT	CASSFQERAGYTEAFF
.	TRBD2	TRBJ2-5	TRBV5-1	TGCGCCAGCAGAGTGGTAGCGGGGGGCGGGGAGACCCAGTACTTC	CASRVVAGGGETQYF
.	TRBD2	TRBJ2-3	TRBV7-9	TGTGCCAGCAGCTTAGTCCTAGCGGGGGGGACAGATACGCAGTATTTT	CASSLVLAGGTDTQYF
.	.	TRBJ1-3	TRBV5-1	TGCGCCAGCAGCTTGGGGCGAAATGGAAACACCATATATTTT	CASSLGRNGNTIYF
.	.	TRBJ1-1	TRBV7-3	TGTGCCAGCAGATTGGACAGAAACACTGAAGCTTTCTTT	CASRLDRNTEAFF
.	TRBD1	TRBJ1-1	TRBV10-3	TGTGCCATCAGTGAGTCGGTCAGGGGGCTAAACACTGAAGCTTTCTTT	CAISESVRGLNTEAFF
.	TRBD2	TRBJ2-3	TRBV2	TGTGCCACCCTAACGGGGCGGGGGGGTAACACAGATACGCAGTATTTT	CATLTGRGGNTDTQYF
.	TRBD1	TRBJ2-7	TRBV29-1	TGCAGCGTTTCCCGGACAGGGATTCCCTACGAGCAGTACTTC	CSVSRTGIPYEQYF
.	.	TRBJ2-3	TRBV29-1	TGCAGCGTTGAAGATCGACGGACAGATACGCAGTATTTT	CSVEDRRTDTQYF
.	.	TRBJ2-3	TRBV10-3	TGTGCCATCAGTCCGGAGAGAGCGCAGTATTTT	CAISPERAQYF
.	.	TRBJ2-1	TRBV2	TGTGCCAGCAGTGAACCCCGCAGGGGGGCTGAGCAGTTCTTC	CASSEPRRGAEQFF
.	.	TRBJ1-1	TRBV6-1	TGTGCCAGCAGCCAACACTGGGGAGCTGAAGCTTTCTTT	CASSQHWGAEAFF
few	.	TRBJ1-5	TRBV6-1	TGTGCCAGCAGTGGCACGAGCAATCAGCCCCAGCATTTT	CASSGTSNQPQHF
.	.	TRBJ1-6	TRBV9	TGTGCCAGCAGCGCGCAGGGTGGGAATTCACCCCTCCACTTT	CASSAQGGNSPLHF
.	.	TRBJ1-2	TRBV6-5	TGTGCCAGCAGTTCCGTGGACACGGCATACTATGGCTACACCTTC	CASSSVDTAYYGYTF